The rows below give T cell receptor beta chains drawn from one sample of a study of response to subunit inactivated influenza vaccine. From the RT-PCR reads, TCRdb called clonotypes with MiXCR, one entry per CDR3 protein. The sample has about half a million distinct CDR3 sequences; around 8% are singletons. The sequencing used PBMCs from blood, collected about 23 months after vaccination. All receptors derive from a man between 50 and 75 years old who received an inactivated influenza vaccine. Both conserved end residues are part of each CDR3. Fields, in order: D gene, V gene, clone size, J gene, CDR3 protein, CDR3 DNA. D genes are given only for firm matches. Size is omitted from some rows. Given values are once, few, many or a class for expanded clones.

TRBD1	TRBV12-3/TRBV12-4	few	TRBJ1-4	CASSARDRGREKLFF	TGTGCCAGCAGTGCTAGGGACAGGGGGCGCGAAAAACTGTTTTTT
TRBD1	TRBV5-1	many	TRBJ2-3	CASSFWDRPSTDTQYF	TGCGCCAGCAGCTTTTGGGACAGACCTAGCACAGATACGCAGTATTTT
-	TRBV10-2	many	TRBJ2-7	CASIFGTVSYEQYF	TGCGCCAGCATCTTCGGGACGGTCTCCTACGAGCAGTACTTC
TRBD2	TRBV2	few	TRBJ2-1	CATAGVSYNEQFF	TGTGCCACCGCGGGAGTTTCCTACAATGAGCAGTTCTTC
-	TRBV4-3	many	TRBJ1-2	CASSQEWYNYGYTF	TGCGCCAGCAGCCAAGAATGGTATAACTATGGCTACACCTTC
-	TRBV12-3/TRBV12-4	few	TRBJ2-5	CASSFQGPETQYF	TGTGCCAGCAGTTTTCAGGGGCCAGAGACCCAGTACTTC
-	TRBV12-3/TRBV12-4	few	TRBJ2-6	CASSPGHSGANVLTF	TGTGCCAGCAGTCCGGGGCACTCTGGGGCCAACGTCCTGACTTTC
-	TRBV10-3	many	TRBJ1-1	CAISESDPNTEAFF	TGTGCCATCAGTGAGTCGGACCCCAACACTGAAGCTTTCTTT
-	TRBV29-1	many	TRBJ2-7	CSVGGFRNYEQYF	TGCAGCGTTGGAGGTTTCAGGAACTACGAGCAGTACTTC
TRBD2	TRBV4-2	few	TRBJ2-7	CASSQDLSGRAFEQYF	TGTGCCAGCAGCCAAGATCTAAGCGGGAGGGCCTTCGAGCAGTACTTC
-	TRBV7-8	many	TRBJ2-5	CASSAYWTNQETQYF	TGTGCCAGCAGCGCCTATTGGACTAACCAAGAGACCCAGTACTTC
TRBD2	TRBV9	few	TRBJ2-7	CASSVASGSLAYEQYF	TGTGCCAGCAGCGTAGCTAGCGGGAGCTTGGCCTACGAGCAGTACTTC
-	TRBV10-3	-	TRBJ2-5	CAISLRTDQETQYF	TGTGCCATCAGTTTGAGAACAGACCAAGAGACCCAGTACTTC
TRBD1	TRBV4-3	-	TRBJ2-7	CASSQVGTGYEQYF	TGCGCCAGCAGCCAAGTGGGGACAGGCTACGAGCAGTACTTC
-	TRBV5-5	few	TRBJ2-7	CATSDRRSSYEQYF	TGTGCCACCTCGGACCGGAGAAGCTCCTACGAGCAGTACTTC
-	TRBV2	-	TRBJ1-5	CASSRQSLSNQPQHF	TGTGCCAGCAGTAGACAGAGCCTTAGCAATCAGCCCCAGCATTTT
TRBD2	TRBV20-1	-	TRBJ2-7	CSLLAGGPDEQYF	TGCAGCCTCCTAGCGGGGGGGCCCGACGAGCAGTACTTC
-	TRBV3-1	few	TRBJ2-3	CASSQPPLTQYF	TGTGCCAGCAGCCAGCCCCCACTCACGCAGTATTTT
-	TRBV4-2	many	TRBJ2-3	CASSQERKERGADTQYF	TGTGCCAGCAGCCAAGAACGTAAGGAACGGGGTGCAGATACGCAGTATTTT
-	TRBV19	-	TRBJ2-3	CASSAAVTDTQYF	TGTGCCAGTAGCGCGGCCGTCACAGATACGCAGTATTTT
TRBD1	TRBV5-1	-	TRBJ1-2	CASSLALAGGSYTF	TGCGCCAGCAGCTTGGCTCTGGCAGGGGGCAGCTACACCTTC
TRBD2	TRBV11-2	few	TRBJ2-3	CASSSQRGGQDTQYF	TGTGCCAGCAGCTCTCAGCGGGGGGGCCAGGATACGCAGTATTTT
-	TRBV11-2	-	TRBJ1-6	CASRVGGNSPLHF	TGTGCCAGCAGGGTGGGGGGTAATTCACCCCTCCACTTT
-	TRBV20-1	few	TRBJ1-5	CSARGTISNQPQHF	TGCAGTGCTAGGGGAACTATTAGCAATCAGCCCCAGCATTTT